The TCR beta chain described here comes from a study of vaccination and CD4 T cells after COVID-19. Sequencing of cultured CD4+ T cell DNA used the Oncomine TCR Beta short-read assay. TCRdb reprocessed the PCR reads with MiXCR, giving one entry per CDR3 protein. The table has over 7,500 distinct CDR3 sequences, roughly 70% seen once. Germline V lookup: CDR1 MNHEY, CDR2 SMNVEV (reference sequence). CDR3 length: 16 residues. V shed 7 bases and J 0 bases; nucleotides not matched to a gene: 11. Findings of the study overall: With convalescent patients, a median around 86% of reactive clones emerged solely after vaccination.

As regards this clonotype: Its antigen is currently unknown.

Treatment given: roughly 10-day PBMC culture with coronavirus spike peptide pools or control peptides (ViraFEST assay). The sequencing sample was made of CD4+ T cells from blood, cultured in vitro. This receptor was identified in a human donor who had recovered from COVID-19. J is TRBJ2-7 and V is TRBV27; TRBD1 matches 8 bases. The CDR3 reads CASTRPGQETSYEQYF. CDR3 sequence (DNA): TGTGCCAGCACAAGGCCGGGACAGGAGACCTCCTACGAGCAGTACTTC.